This T cell receptor (beta chain) was profiled in a study of cytomegalovirus exposure and HLA in healthy donors. Study-wide background: Early released data had 65 million to 100 million unique TCRs, all coming from HLA-typed donors.

Both 60 Vbeta primers and 13 Jbeta primers went into the PCR. The data were produced by immunoSEQ multiplex PCR, yet TCRdb's version contains in-frame clones alone and is incomplete. The sample shows 150,000 to 200,000 clones, about 75% of them seen only once. Germline values: CDR1 LNHDA, CDR2 SQIVND (reference sequence). Losses at the gene ends were 4 bases for V and 4 bases for J; bases not matched to a gene: 10. The CDR3 loop spans 16 amino acids. The TCR was taken from a male donor in good health and CMV-seronegative. Sequencing used PBMCs. The rearrangement links TRBV19 to TRBJ2-7; 10 nucleotides line up with TRBD1. This CDR3 is CASSTGLGQGTYEQYF. The CDR3 region has the DNA TGTGCCAGTAGTACTGGACTGGGACAGGGGACGTACGAGCAGTACTTC.